This TCR beta chain was identified during a study of cytomegalovirus exposure and HLA in healthy donors. The CDR3 loop spans 16 amino acids. V lost 1 base, J lost 2 bases, and 12 bases lay in between. CDR1 is MGHDK, CDR2 SYGVNS, per germline. Study-level results: Researchers catalogued 160 or so TCR beta chains as cytomegalovirus-associated. Across donors, sequencing depth was assumed by presence/absence analyses to be roughly uniform. An analysis that was carried out later associated 15,000 to 20,000 TCR beta sequences with HLA alleles at 0.05 false discovery rate. Several top significant clusters appeared, in a later analysis, to be linked to common viral pathogens.

Primers included in the PCR were 60 Vbeta and 13 Jbeta primers. Sequencing was performed with immunoSEQ multiplex PCR; in TCRdb, only in-frame clones are kept and a portion is missing. This repertoire shows some 65,000 clones, more than 75% found once; its top ten account for around 2.9%. Turning to this clone: The antigen remains undetermined.

V usage is TRBV25-1 and J usage is TRBJ1-5; D unclear. This receptor was obtained from a girl aged 5-17 years in good health and CMV-seropositive. Sample: PBMCs. CDR3 in DNA: TGTGCCAGCAGTGAATCGGGAGGAACGGGCAATCAGCCCCAGCATTTT. Its protein is CASSESGGTGNQPQHF.